This T cell receptor (beta chain) is from a study of OX40 agonist ivuxolimab in advanced cancers. Findings and caveats of the study: Expanded clones belonging to CD8+ T cells outnumbered, on average, those of CD4+.

TCRdb keeps only in-frame clones here, not all; method: immunoSEQ multiplex PCR. The sample lists about 92,000 clones, approximately 84% seen once, with less than 6% in the top ten. The germline V gene encodes CDR1 SGHAT and CDR2 FQNNGV. The CDR3 runs 14 residues. The J segment lost 10 bases and the V segment lost 5 bases, leaving 11 bases of the junction unmatched. To note about this clone: Its antigen is not identified.

The material was CD4+ or CD8+ T cells sorted from blood, obtained in a trial of the OX40 agonist ivuxolimab. The receptor comes from an adult with an advanced solid tumor such as melanoma, head and neck, liver or kidney cancer. The chain employs TRBV11-2 and TRBJ2-4, with TRBD1 matching over 7 bases. The CDR3 nucleotides are TGTGCCAGCAGCGCCAAGCCGGGACAGCTAATTCAGTACTTC. Its protein is CASSAKPGQLIQYF.